Given below is one T cell receptor beta chain in context. Its antigen remains undetermined. No much larger clone is present one base from it, and per-base qualities are unavailable. V has 4 bases trimmed and J has 3 bases trimmed; junction bases matching no gene number 3. CDR1 MDHEN and CDR2 SYDVKM were looked up in the germline V gene. Its CDR3 holds 14 amino acids, cysteine through phenylalanine. Of the read, only the CDR3 DNA is kept; its 42 bases are in frame from base 1. The data were obtained in a study of technical replicates of blood from four donors (dated by TCRdb to the late 2010s). The library relied on the immunoSEQ multiplex PCR assay. What TCRdb holds here is the immuneACCESS table cut down to in-frame rearrangements. Part of the clones is not present; checked against another copy, under half of the missing clones reflect an unresolved V gene, and the others are unexplained. This sample comprises roughly 71,000 clones, 85% to 95% of them detected only once. Approximately 0.4% of the sample is held by the ten biggest clonotypes.

Sequenced sample: T cells isolated from PBMCs. The chain couples TRBV28 to TRBJ2-7; TRBD2 agrees with 10 junctional bases. The clonotype originates from a human donor in good health. The CDR3 region has the sequence CASSSSSGSYEQYF. In nucleotides, the sequence is TGTGCCAGCAGTTCCTCTAGCGGGAGCTACGAGCAGTACTTC. The CDR3, completed at both ends by the reference TRBV28 and TRBJ2-7 genes, gives the full variable domain DVKVTQSSRYLVKRTGEKVFLECVQDMDHENMFWYRQDPGLGLRLIYFSYDVKMKEKGDIPEGYSVSREKKERFSLILESASTNQTSMYLCASSSSSGSYEQYFGPGTRLTVT.